This entry concerns a single T cell receptor (beta chain). Its specificity is unknown. V was cut by 3 bases and J by 6 bases, with 9 bases left in between. CDR1 and CDR2 (germline): SGHAT, FQNNGV. This CDR3 region has 12 residues. This sample was taken from a study of T cell responses to AZD1222 COVID-19 vaccine. Sequenced by immunoSEQ multiplex PCR; TCRdb stores in-frame clones only, minus some. The table shows 140,000 or so clones, with more than 70% occurring only once. Study-level points and caveats: Only a handful of individuals given AZD1222 were seropositive at baseline.

The rearrangement joins TRBV11-2 to TRBJ2-7; D could derive from TRBD1 or TRBD2 (5 bases each). The specimen was peripheral blood, collected 28 days after the second AZD1222 dose. The receptor was isolated from an adult who received the AZD1222 COVID-19 vaccine. CDR3 sequence reads: CASSFGTSEQYF. CDR3 nucleotides: TGTGCCAGCAGCTTCGGGACCTCCGAGCAGTACTTC. Full variable domain (missing parts from reference TRBV11-2 and TRBJ2-7): EAGVAQSPRYKIIEKRQSVAFWCNPISGHATLYWYQQILGQGPKLLIQFQNNGVVDDSQLPKDRFSAERLKGVDSTLKIQPAKLEDSAVYLCASSFGTSEQYFGPGTRLTVT.